Below, 30 T cell receptor beta chains from the same sample are listed, as sequenced in a study of blood T cell repertoires in COVID-19. Generated by immunoSEQ multiplex PCR, the TCRdb table keeps only in-frame clones and is missing some. The sample carries more than 95,000 clones, nearly 90% recorded once. The sequencing sample was made of peripheral blood. The source of these receptors is a man aged 50 to 59 in a cohort sampled during active COVID-19.

The rearrangement uses TRBV2 and TRBJ2-1; D is ambiguous. This CDR3 region has 17 residues. Per germline, CDR1 SNHLY and CDR2 FYNNEI. The ends were cut back, 6 bases at V and 3 bases at J, with 21 bases in the middle. CDR3 protein: CASSLSPPSKVYNEQFF. CDR3 nucleotides: TGTGCCAGCAGCCTCAGCCCCCCTAGTAAGGTCTACAATGAGCAGTTCTTC.

The CDR3 region is CASSQDFKETQYF. In DNA, the CDR3 is TGTGCCAGCAGCCAAGATTTCAAAGAGACCCAGTACTTC. The chain uses TRBV4-2 and TRBJ2-5; unclear D gene. CDR1 LGHNA and CDR2 YNFKEQ come from the germline V gene. V lost 0 bases to trimming and J lost 3 bases, with 5 bases between them. The CDR3 consists of 13 residues.

The genes are TRBV5-6 and TRBJ2-3, with 8 bases aligning to TRBD1. The CDR3 totals 13 residues. CDR1 and CDR2 from the germline V gene are SGHDT and YYEEEE. The junction had 3 bases not matched to a gene; V was cut back by 4 bases and J by 5 bases. This CDR3 reads CASSNRGVDTQYF. The CDR3 DNA reads TGTGCCAGCAGCAACAGGGGGGTAGATACGCAGTATTTT. Together with reference TRBV5-6 and TRBJ2-3, the CDR3 gives the full variable domain: DAGVTQSPTHLIKTRGQQVTLRCSPKSGHDTVSWYQQALGQGPQFIFQYYEEEERQRGNFPDRFSGHQFPNYSSELNVNALLLGDSALYLCASSNRGVDTQYFGPGTRLTVL.

The chain's CDR3 is CASSQRWTSGGAAYNEQFF. The DNA of the CDR3 is TGCGCCAGCAGCCAACGATGGACTAGCGGGGGGGCCGCCTACAATGAGCAGTTCTTC. This chain uses TRBV4-3 with TRBJ2-1; TRBD2 matches at 15 bases. This CDR3 has 19 residues. The J segment lost 2 bases and the V segment lost 2 bases, leaving 7 bases of the junction unmatched. Germline loops: CDR1 LGHNA, CDR2 YSLEER.

This clone was seen a handful of times. V is TRBV7-8 and J is TRBJ1-1; D not certain. This CDR3 comprises 16 residues. Germline CDR1 reads SGHVS; CDR2 reads FQNEAQ. The V gene lost 0 bases and the J gene lost 4 bases, with 15 bases spanning the gap. CDR3 DNA sequence: TGTGCCAGCAGCTTAGCTGGGCCAGAAAGAGCCACTGAAGCTTTCTTT. It specifies CASSLAGPERATEAFF.

The chain links TRBV19 to TRBJ1-3; 7 bases are a match to TRBD1. With 5 bases clipped from V and 2 bases from J, the junction kept 3 bases outside the gene matches. Germline CDR1 reads LNHDA; CDR2 reads SQIVND (reference sequence). The CDR3 spans 14 residues. CDR3 nucleotide sequence: TGTGCCAGTAGTCCAACAGGGGCTGGAAACACCATATATTTT. It codes for CASSPTGAGNTIYF.

This chain links TRBV7-2 with TRBJ2-2; weak D call: TRBD1 (5 bases). The CDR3 consists of 14 residues. CDR1 is SGHTA, CDR2 FQGNSA, per germline. The V and J ends lost 1 base and 3 bases respectively, with 6 bases between them. This chain's CDR3 is CASSLGQHTGELFF. DNA for the CDR3: TGTGCCAGCAGCTTAGGACAGCACACCGGGGAGCTGTTTTTT. Using reference TRBV7-2 and TRBJ2-2 for the parts outside the CDR3, the full variable domain is GAGVSQSPSNKVTEKGKDVELRCDPISGHTALYWYRQSLGQGLEFLIYFQGNSAPDKSGLPSDRFSAERTGGSVSTLTIQRTQQEDSAVYLCASSLGQHTGELFFGEGSRLTVL.

The genes are TRBV4-1 and TRBJ1-1; tentative D call: TRBD1 (6 bases). The V end was cut by 1 base, the J end by 6 bases, with 12 bases between. Germline CDR1 reads MGHRA; CDR2 reads YSYEKL. The CDR3 has 14 residues. The CDR3 protein is CASSQVVGGPEAFF. CDR3 in DNA: TGCGCCAGCAGCCAAGTGGTAGGGGGTCCTGAAGCTTTCTTT.

The V gene is TRBV23-1, the J gene TRBJ1-4; weak D call: TRBD1 (5 bases). TRBV23-1 is sorted into the ORF group, with uncertain function. The CDR3 totals 14 residues. V gave up 4 bases and J gave up 5 bases, with 11 bases separating them. CDR3 loop: CASSRKGLNEKLFF. In DNA, the CDR3 is TGCGCCAGCAGTCGGAAGGGACTAAATGAAAAACTGTTTTTT.

The chain uses TRBV11-1 and TRBJ2-2; maybe TRBD2 (6 bases). There are 16 residues in the CDR3. CDR1 is SGHAT and CDR2 is FQDESV in the germline V gene (reference sequence). V was cut by 6 bases and J by 6 bases, with 20 bases left in between. The CDR3, as DNA: TGTGCCAGCAGTCTAATGTGGGGGGTAAACGCCGGGGAGCTGTTTTTT. This codes for CASSLMWGVNAGELFF.

The chain carries TRBV21-1 and TRBJ1-2; the table's D call TRBD1 went unverified against the DNA. TRBV21-1 is a listed pseudogene. The CDR3 runs to 15 residues. In DNA, the CDR3 is TGTGCCAGCAGCAAAGAGTGGGCCCAGGACAGGGGCTACACCTTC. Translating gives CASSKEWAQDRGYTF.

Here the CDR3 reads CASSFSGQAGETQYF. Here the CDR3 DNA reads TGTGCCAGCAGCTTCTCGGGACAAGCGGGGGAGACCCAGTACTTC. The chain carries TRBV5-4 and TRBJ2-5, with a possible D match to TRBD2 (7 bases). The CDR3 has 15 residues. Trimming pared 2 bases from V and 5 bases from J, leaving 16 bases between. CDR1 SGHNT and CDR2 YYREEE come from the germline V gene (reference sequence).

The genes are TRBV5-1 and TRBJ2-1; 10 positions match TRBD2. The CDR3 has 14 amino acids. Germline V gene data show CDR1 as SGHRS and CDR2 as YFSETQ. J lost 5 bases, V lost 4 bases, and 3 bases had no gene match. The CDR3, as DNA: TGCGCCAGCAGCCCGGGACTAGCGAACAATGAGCAGTTCTTC. Translated: CASSPGLANNEQFF.

The V call is TRBV3-1 (or the pseudogene TRBV3-2), the J call TRBJ2-3, with TRBD2 matching 7 bases. Unmatched junction bases numbered 6, after V lost 2 bases and J lost 1 base. The CDR3 consists of 16 residues. CDR1 is LGHDT and CDR2 is YNNKEL in the germline V gene (reference sequence). CDR3: CASSQKAGVGTDTQYF. CDR3 bases: TGTGCCAGCAGCCAAAAGGCGGGGGTGGGCACAGATACGCAGTATTTT.

The chain uses TRBV20-1 and TRBJ2-5; TRBD2 is a possible D gene (5 bases). Germline-derived CDR1 and CDR2 are DFQATT and SNEGSKA (reference sequence). This CDR3 region has 12 residues. Between the trimmed V and J ends, which lost 3 bases and 3 bases, there was a span of 8 bases. CDR3 protein: CSASAGEETQYF. The CDR3 coding sequence is TGCAGTGCTAGTGCCGGGGAAGAGACCCAGTACTTC.

V and J are TRBV7-2 and TRBJ2-2; 11 bases align to TRBD2. The CDR3 runs to 19 residues. CDR1 and CDR2 from the germline V gene are SGHTA and FQGNSA. After removal of 5 bases from V and 5 bases from J, the junction contained 16 bases not matched to a gene. Here the CDR3 reads CASSERLAGPLERTGELFF. The CDR3 region has the DNA TGTGCCAGCAGCGAACGACTAGCGGGGCCCCTAGAACGGACCGGGGAGCTGTTTTTT.

This chain joins TRBV7-9 and TRBJ1-3; D gene uncertain. The ends were cut back, 5 bases at V and 2 bases at J, with 7 bases in the middle. Germline V gene data show CDR1 as SEHNR and CDR2 as FQNEAQ (reference sequence). The CDR3 contains 13 residues. The CDR3 loop reads CASSDIAGNTIYF. The DNA for the CDR3 is TGTGCCAGCAGCGACATTGCTGGAAACACCATATATTTT.

The CDR3 bases are TGTGCCAGCAGCTTGGCGGCCCCTCTGACATGGGCCCAGAAGGCCCAGTACTTC. Its translation is CASSLAAPLTWAQKAQYF. V gene TRBV5-6 combines with J gene TRBJ2-5; D unclear. CDR1 and CDR2 from the germline V gene are SGHDT and YYEEEE. V lost 0 bases to trimming and J lost 9 bases, with 27 bases between them. The CDR3 extends over 18 amino acids.

J is TRBJ1-4 and V is TRBV19, with D possibly matching TRBD1 (6 bases). The CDR3 contains 14 residues. Trimming pared 3 bases from V and 7 bases from J, leaving 12 bases between. Looked up from germline, CDR1 is LNHDA and CDR2 is SQIVND (reference sequence). This CDR3 is CASSIPGDGEKLFF. As DNA, the CDR3 is TGTGCCAGTAGTATCCCAGGGGATGGTGAAAAACTGTTTTTT.

The chain links TRBV7-2 to TRBJ2-3, with D possibly matching TRBD2 (6 bases). In germline, CDR1 is SGHTA, CDR2 FQGNSA. The ends were cut back, 5 bases at V and 2 bases at J, with 17 bases in the middle. This CDR3 region has 16 residues. The CDR3 sequence: CASSRGRGLITDTQYF. The CDR3 DNA follows: TGTGCCAGCAGCCGGGGTAGGGGACTCATCACAGATACGCAGTATTTT.

This clone has a handful of counts. The V and J genes are TRBV5-1 and TRBJ1-3; TRBD1 matches at 11 bases. V lost 4 bases, J lost 3 bases, and 6 bases stayed unmatched. CDR1 and CDR2 from the germline V gene are SGHRS and YFSETQ. The CDR3 contains 16 residues. The CDR3 reads CASSPGQGASGNTIYF. The CDR3 DNA follows: TGCGCCAGCAGCCCCGGACAGGGGGCGAGTGGAAACACCATATATTTT.

The rearrangement uses TRBV27 and TRBJ2-7, with D perhaps matching TRBD1 (6 bases). This CDR3 region has 16 residues. With 6 bases removed from V and 1 base from J, the gap between germline ends came to 19 bases. Per the germline V gene, CDR1 is MNHEY and CDR2 is SMNVEV (reference sequence). CDR3 in DNA: TGTGCCAGCAGCGCCTCGGGAAAAGGGGGATCCTACGAGCAGTACTTC. It is translated as CASSASGKGGSYEQYF.

CDR3 sequence: CASSEGGGQGRHEQYF. CDR3 DNA: TGTGCCAGCAGTGAAGGCGGGGGACAGGGACGCCACGAGCAGTACTTC. The V gene is TRBV2, the J gene TRBJ2-7; 9 bases match TRBD1. The germline V gene has CDR1 SNHLY and CDR2 FYNNEI. V dropped 1 base and J dropped 5; count of bases not matched to a gene: 9. The CDR3 has 16 residues.

The V and J genes are TRBV7-2 and TRBJ1-2; TRBD1 might be the D (6 bases). The V end lost 3 bases, the J end lost 8 bases, and 19 bases lay between the germline ends. Per the germline V gene, CDR1 is SGHTA and CDR2 is FQGNSA. This CDR3 is 15 amino acids long. DNA for the CDR3: TGTGCCAGCAGCTTTAACAGGGCCGTTGTAAAAGGCTACACCTTC. It specifies CASSFNRAVVKGYTF.

The CDR3 is CASSSKTGTGASSGNTIYF. In DNA, the CDR3 is TGTGCCAGCTCATCAAAAACCGGGACAGGGGCCTCCTCTGGAAACACCATATATTTT. The chain uses TRBV18 and TRBJ1-3; 10 positions match TRBD1. This CDR3 has 19 residues. In germline, CDR1 is KGHSH, CDR2 LQKENI. V lost 5 bases, J lost 0 bases, and 13 bases stayed unmatched.

This rearrangement joins TRBV6-5 to TRBJ2-5; 9 nucleotides line up with TRBD1. The V segment lost 4 bases and the J segment 2 bases; nucleotides outside the gene matches: 5. From germline, CDR1 is MNHEY and CDR2 SVGAGI. The CDR3 spans 15 residues. The CDR3 coding sequence is TGTGCCAGCAGTTTCGGACAGGGGAGACAAGAGACCCAGTACTTC. Translating it yields CASSFGQGRQETQYF.

J is TRBJ1-1 and V is TRBV6-5; D not certain. CDR3 size: 12 residues. Germline CDR1 MNHEY, CDR2 SVGAGI. Trimming pared 6 bases from V and 1 base from J, leaving 6 bases between. The CDR3 nucleotides are TGTGCCAGCAGGCCGGGGAACACTGAAGCTTTCTTT. This gives the protein CASRPGNTEAFF.

A single count supports this clone. The rearrangement joins TRBV6-5 to TRBJ1-2; perhaps TRBD1 as D (5 bases). Germline values: CDR1 MNHEY, CDR2 SVGAGI. This CDR3 comprises 14 residues. Trimming cost V 6 bases and J 5 bases, with 16 bases left between them. CDR3 DNA sequence: TGTGCCAGCAGCCAGGGAGGGTACCCATATGGCTACACCTTC. Its translation is CASSQGGYPYGYTF.

V is TRBV4-1 and J is TRBJ1-1, with D perhaps TRBD1 (5 bases). CDR3 length: 15 residues. Trimming pared 0 bases from V and 4 bases from J, leaving 12 bases between. Per the germline V gene, CDR1 is MGHRA and CDR2 is YSYEKL. CDR3 in amino acids: CASSQERQGGTEAFF. CDR3 DNA sequence: TGCGCCAGCAGCCAAGAGCGGCAGGGCGGCACTGAAGCTTTCTTT.

The chain employs TRBV5-1 and TRBJ1-1; TRBD1 is a possible D gene (6 bases). Germline assignment: CDR1 SGHRS and CDR2 YFSETQ. With 4 bases removed from V and 3 bases from J, the gap between germline ends came to 16 bases. The CDR3 runs 15 residues. The CDR3 here is CASSPGGRAYTEAFF. Written as DNA, the CDR3 is TGCGCCAGCAGCCCGGGGGGCAGGGCCTACACTGAAGCTTTCTTT.